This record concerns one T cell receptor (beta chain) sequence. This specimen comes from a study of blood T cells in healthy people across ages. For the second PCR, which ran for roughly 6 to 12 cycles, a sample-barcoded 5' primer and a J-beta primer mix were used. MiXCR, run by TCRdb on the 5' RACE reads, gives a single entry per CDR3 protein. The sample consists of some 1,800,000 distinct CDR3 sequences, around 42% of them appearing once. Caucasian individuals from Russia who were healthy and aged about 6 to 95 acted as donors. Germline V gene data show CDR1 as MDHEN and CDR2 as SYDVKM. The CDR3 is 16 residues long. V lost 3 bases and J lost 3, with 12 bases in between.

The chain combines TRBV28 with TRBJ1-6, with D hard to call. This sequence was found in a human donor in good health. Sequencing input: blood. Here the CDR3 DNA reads TGTGCCAGCAGTTTCAAGCTTGCGCACTATAATTCACCCCTCCACTTT. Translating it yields CASSFKLAHYNSPLHF.